This TCR beta chain was documented in a study of T-cell memory formation after mild COVID-19. Study results and caveats: In pre-infection memory, a portion of responding clones appeared, which suggested that cross-reactive memory joined.

A remark on this clonotype: What it binds is unknown.

5'RACE with constant-segment primers built TCRalpha and TCRbeta cDNA libraries with UMIs. TCRdb re-called the 5' RACE reads with MiXCR, one entry per CDR3 protein. The table has about 450,000 distinct CDR3 sequences, 20% to 30% seen once. V lost 6 bases and J lost 5, with 16 bases in between. Germline V CDR1 and CDR2: MNHEY, SVGAGI. The CDR3 is 15 amino acids. This clonotype was sampled from an adult woman who had mild COVID-19 (a few samples of this study predate the infection). Cell type and time point are not known. The chain recombines TRBV6-5 with TRBJ1-4; D is ambiguous. Input material: PBMCs or a T cell subset sorted from them (not recorded which). CDR3 nucleotides: TGTGCCAGCAGAGAGAACTTTGCGGAGAATGAAAAACTGTTTTTT. This codes for CASRENFAENEKLFF.